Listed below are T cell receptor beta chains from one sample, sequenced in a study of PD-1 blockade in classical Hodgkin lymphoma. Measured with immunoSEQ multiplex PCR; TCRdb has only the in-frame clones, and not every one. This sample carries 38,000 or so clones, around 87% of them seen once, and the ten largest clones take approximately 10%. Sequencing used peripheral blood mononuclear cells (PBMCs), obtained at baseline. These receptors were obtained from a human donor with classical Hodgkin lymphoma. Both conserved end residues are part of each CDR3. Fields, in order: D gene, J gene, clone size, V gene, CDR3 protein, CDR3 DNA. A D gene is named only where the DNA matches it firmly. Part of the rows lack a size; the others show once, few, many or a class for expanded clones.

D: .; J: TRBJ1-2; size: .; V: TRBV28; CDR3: CASSFPFGAEGTYGYTF; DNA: TGTGCCAGCAGTTTTCCCTTCGGGGCAGAAGGGACCTATGGCTACACCTTC
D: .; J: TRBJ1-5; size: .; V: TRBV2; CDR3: CASSDSGGNQPQHF; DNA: TGTGCCAGCAGTGATTCTGGGGGCAATCAGCCCCAGCATTTT
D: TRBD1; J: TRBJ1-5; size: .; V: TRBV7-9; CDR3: CASSFNQGADFNQPQHF; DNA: TGTGCCAGCAGCTTTAATCAGGGGGCTGATTTCAATCAGCCCCAGCATTTT
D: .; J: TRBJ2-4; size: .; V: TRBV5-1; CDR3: CASSLEAGVVNIQYF; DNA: TGCGCCAGCAGCTTGGAAGCCGGCGTGGTAAACATTCAGTACTTC
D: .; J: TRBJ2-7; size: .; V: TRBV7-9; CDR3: CASYNRANEQYF; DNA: TGTGCCAGCTACAACAGGGCCAACGAGCAGTACTTC
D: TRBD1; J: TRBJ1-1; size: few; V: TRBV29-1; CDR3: CSVVLRPGQQFLDAEGEAFF; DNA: TGCAGCGTAGTACTACGACCGGGACAGCAGTTCCTAGATGCTGAAGGTGAAGCTTTCTTT
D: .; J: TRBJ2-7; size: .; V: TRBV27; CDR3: CASSSPLRGSEQYF; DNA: TGTGCCAGCAGTTCACCTCTCAGGGGTAGCGAGCAGTACTTC
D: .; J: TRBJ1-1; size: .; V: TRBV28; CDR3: CASSQTTEAFF; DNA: TGTGCCAGCAGTCAAACAACAGAAGCTTTCTTT
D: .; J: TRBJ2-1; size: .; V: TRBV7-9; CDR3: CASSYRGTSYNEQFF; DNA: TGTGCCAGCAGCTACCGGGGGACATCCTACAATGAGCAGTTCTTC
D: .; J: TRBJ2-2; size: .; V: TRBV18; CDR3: CASSPVRGSGELFF; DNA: TGTGCCAGCTCACCGGTGCGGGGCTCCGGGGAGCTGTTTTTT
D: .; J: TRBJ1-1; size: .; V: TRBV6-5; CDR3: CASSLGLNTEAFF; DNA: TGTGCCAGCAGTTTGGGGTTGAACACTGAAGCTTTCTTT
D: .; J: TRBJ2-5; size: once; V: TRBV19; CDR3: CASSGGPGQETQYF; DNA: TGTGCCAGTAGTGGGGGGCCGGGCCAAGAGACCCAGTACTTC
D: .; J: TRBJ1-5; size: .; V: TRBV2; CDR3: CASSGLLYSNQPQHF; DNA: TGTGCCAGCAGTGGGTTACTGTATAGCAATCAGCCCCAGCATTTT
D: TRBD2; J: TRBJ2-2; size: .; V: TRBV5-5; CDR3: CASSFTRAGVGELFF; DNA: TGTGCCAGCAGCTTTACTAGGGCGGGGGTCGGGGAGCTGTTTTTT
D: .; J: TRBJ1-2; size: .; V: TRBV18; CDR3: CASSPLPDGYGYTF; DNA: TGTGCCAGCTCACCCCTACCCGACGGCTATGGCTACACCTTC
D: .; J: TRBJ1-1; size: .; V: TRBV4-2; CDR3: CASSQDRRGGRWGEAFF; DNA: TGTGCCAGCAGCCAAGATAGAAGGGGCGGCCGATGGGGTGAAGCTTTCTTT
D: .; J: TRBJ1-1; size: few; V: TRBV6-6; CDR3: CASTHTVTEAFF; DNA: TGTGCCAGCACCCACACAGTGACTGAAGCTTTCTTT
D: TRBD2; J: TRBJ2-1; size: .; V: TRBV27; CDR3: CASSLRAPGGTYNEQFF; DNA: TGTGCCAGCAGTTTAAGGGCCCCCGGGGGGACCTACAATGAGCAGTTCTTC
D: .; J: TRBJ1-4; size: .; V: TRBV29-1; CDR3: CSVEVGGRANEKLFF; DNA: TGCAGCGTCGAGGTTGGTGGCAGGGCTAATGAAAAACTGTTTTTT
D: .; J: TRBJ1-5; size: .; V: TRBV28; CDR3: CASTLGSYLSNQPQHF; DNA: TGTGCCAGCACCCTAGGGTCATACCTTAGCAATCAGCCCCAGCATTTT
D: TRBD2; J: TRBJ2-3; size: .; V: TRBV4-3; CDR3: CASSQDLSSGRGTDTQYF; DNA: TGCGCCAGCAGCCAAGATCTTTCTAGCGGGAGGGGCACAGATACGCAGTATTTT
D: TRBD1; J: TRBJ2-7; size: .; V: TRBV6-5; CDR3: CASSWLQGGSYEQYF; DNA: TGTGCCAGCAGTTGGCTACAGGGGGGCTCCTACGAGCAGTACTTC
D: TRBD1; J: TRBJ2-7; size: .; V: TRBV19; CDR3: CASSIRTGRYEQYF; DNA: TGTGCCAGTAGTATCAGGACAGGACGCTACGAGCAGTACTTC
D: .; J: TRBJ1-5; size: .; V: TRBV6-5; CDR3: CASSYRTAGSGQPQHF; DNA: TGTGCCAGCAGTTACCGGACTGCCGGATCTGGGCAGCCCCAGCATTTT
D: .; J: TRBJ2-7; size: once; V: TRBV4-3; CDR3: CASSQVAGPPYEQYF; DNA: TGCGCCAGCAGCCAAGTCGCGGGACCGCCCTACGAGCAGTACTTC
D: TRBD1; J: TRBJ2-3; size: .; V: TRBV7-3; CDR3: CASSSPDRAGDTQYF; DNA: TGTGCCAGCAGCTCCCCCGACAGGGCAGGAGATACGCAGTATTTT
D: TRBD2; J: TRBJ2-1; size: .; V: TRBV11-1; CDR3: CASSLGGSSYNEQFF; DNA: TGTGCCAGCAGCTTAGGCGGGAGCTCCTACAATGAGCAGTTCTTC
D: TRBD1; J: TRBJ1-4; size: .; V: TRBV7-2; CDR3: CASSSGDRGSEKLFF; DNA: TGTGCCAGCAGCTCAGGCGACAGGGGGAGTGAAAAACTGTTTTTT
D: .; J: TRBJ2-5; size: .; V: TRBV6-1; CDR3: CASSGLFQETQYF; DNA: TGTGCCAGCTCCGGACTGTTCCAAGAGACCCAGTACTTC
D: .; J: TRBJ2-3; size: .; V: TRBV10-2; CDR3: CASSEPHTDTQYF; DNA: TGCGCCAGCAGTGAACCTCACACAGATACGCAGTATTTT
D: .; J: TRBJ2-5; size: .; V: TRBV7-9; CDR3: CASSLAVLAGQETQYF; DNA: TGTGCCAGCAGCTTAGCTGTGTTGGCGGGCCAAGAGACCCAGTACTTC
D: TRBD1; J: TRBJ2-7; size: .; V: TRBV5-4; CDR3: CASSERTGGDEQYF; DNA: TGTGCCAGCAGCGAGAGGACAGGGGGGGACGAGCAGTACTTC
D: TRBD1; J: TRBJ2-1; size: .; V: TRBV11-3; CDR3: CASSLAGTGGGEQFF; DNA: TGTGCCAGCAGCTTAGCCGGGACAGGGGGCGGTGAGCAGTTCTTC
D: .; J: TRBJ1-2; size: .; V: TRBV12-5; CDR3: CASGFGPAYYGYTF; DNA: TGTGCTAGTGGTTTCGGTCCAGCATACTATGGCTACACCTTC
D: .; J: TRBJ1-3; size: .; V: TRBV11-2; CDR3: CASSSDSGNTIYF; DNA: TGTGCCAGCAGTTCGGACTCTGGAAACACCATATATTTT
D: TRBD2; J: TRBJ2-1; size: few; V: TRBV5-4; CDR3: CASSFQAGNYNEQFF; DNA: TGTGCCAGCAGCTTCCAAGCGGGGAACTACAATGAGCAGTTCTTC
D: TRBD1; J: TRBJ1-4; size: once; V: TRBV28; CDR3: CAVGDRANEKLFF; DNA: TGTGCCGTAGGGGACAGGGCTAATGAAAAACTGTTTTTT
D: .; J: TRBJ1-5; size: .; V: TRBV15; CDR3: CATSREGYSNQPQHF; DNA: TGTGCCACCAGCAGAGAAGGATATAGCAATCAGCCCCAGCATTTT
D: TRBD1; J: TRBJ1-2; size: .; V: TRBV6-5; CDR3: CASSRTLDRGGYTF; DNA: TGTGCCAGCAGTCGAACTCTGGACAGGGGGGGCTACACCTTC
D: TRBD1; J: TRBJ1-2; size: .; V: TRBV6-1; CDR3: CASSEMGQGSYGYTF; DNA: TGTGCCAGCAGTGAAATGGGACAGGGGAGCTATGGCTACACCTTC
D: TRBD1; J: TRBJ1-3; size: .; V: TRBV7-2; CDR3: CASSLVTGGGNTIYF; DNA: TGTGCCAGCAGCTTAGTTACAGGGGGGGGAAACACCATATATTTT
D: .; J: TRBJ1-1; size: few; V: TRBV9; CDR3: CASSVVSGNTEAFF; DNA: TGTGCCAGCAGCGTAGTATCAGGGAACACTGAAGCTTTCTTT
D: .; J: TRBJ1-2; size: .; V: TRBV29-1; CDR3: CSVGQDAGYTF; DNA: TGCAGCGTTGGACAGGACGCGGGCTACACCTTC
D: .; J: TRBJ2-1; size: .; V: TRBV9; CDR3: CASSVGSGWASGSYNEQFF; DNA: TGTGCCAGCAGCGTAGGGAGCGGGTGGGCGTCGGGTTCCTACAATGAGCAGTTCTTC
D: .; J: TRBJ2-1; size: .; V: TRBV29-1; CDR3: CSAVRRPQSEWRREQFF; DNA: TGCAGCGCCGTCAGGCGCCCACAATCTGAGTGGCGAAGGGAGCAGTTCTTC
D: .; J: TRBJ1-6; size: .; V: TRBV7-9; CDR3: CASSLEVANSPLHF; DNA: TGTGCCAGCAGCCTGGAGGTCGCGAATTCACCCCTCCACTTT
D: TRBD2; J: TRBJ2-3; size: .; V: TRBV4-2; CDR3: CASSHPAGGGKWADTQYF; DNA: TGTGCCAGCAGCCACCCGGCGGGCGGGGGGAAGTGGGCAGATACGCAGTATTTT
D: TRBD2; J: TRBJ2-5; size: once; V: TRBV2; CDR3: CASKGLAGMGEETQYF; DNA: TGTGCCAGTAAAGGGCTAGCGGGAATGGGGGAAGAGACCCAGTACTTC
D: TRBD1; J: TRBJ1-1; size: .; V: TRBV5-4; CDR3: CASSLVDRANTEAFF; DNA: TGTGCCAGCAGCTTGGTCGACAGGGCGAACACTGAAGCTTTCTTT
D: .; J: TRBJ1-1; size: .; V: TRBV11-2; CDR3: CASSLGEGGEAFF; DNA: TGTGCCAGCAGCTTAGGGGAGGGGGGTGAAGCTTTCTTT
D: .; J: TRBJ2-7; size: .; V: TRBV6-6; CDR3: CASSLGRTYEQYF; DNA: TGTGCCAGCAGTTTAGGGCGAACCTACGAGCAGTACTTC
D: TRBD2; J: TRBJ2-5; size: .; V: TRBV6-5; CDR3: CASKGLAGETQYF; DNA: TGTGCCAGCAAAGGACTAGCGGGGGAGACCCAGTACTTC
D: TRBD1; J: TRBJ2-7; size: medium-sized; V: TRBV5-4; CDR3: CASSLDRGRYEQYF; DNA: TGTGCCAGCAGCTTGGACAGGGGAAGGTACGAGCAGTACTTC